This is a list of T cell receptor beta chains from one sample in a study of T cells after posttransplantation cyclophosphamide. Clones were read by immunoSEQ multiplex PCR, and TCRdb kept only the in-frame ones, dropping some. The data show around 34,000 clones, with none appearing a single time. The sequencing sample was made of PBMCs. The receptors were sampled from a woman in her 50s in good health and a related stem cell transplant donor. The CDR3 runs from the conserved cysteine through the conserved F or W. D genes are given only for firm matches. Clone size is given for some rows only: seen once, a few or many times, or a class if the clone is expanded.

j_gene,d_gene,abundance,v_gene,CDR3aa,CDR3nt
TRBJ2-7,-,-,TRBV30,CAWSGGRHEQYF,TGTGCCTGGAGTGGGGGGCGACACGAGCAGTACTTC
TRBJ2-1,TRBD2,many,TRBV19,CASSTPGLAGDEQFF,TGTGCCAGTAGTACACCGGGACTAGCGGGAGATGAGCAGTTCTTC
TRBJ1-3,TRBD1,many,TRBV6-1,CASSEAGGQGRNTIYF,TGTGCCAGCAGTGAAGCGGGGGGACAGGGCCGAAACACCATATATTTT
TRBJ2-1,TRBD2,many,TRBV27,CASSLTSPHYNEQFF,TGTGCCAGCAGTTTGACTAGCCCGCATTACAATGAGCAGTTCTTC
TRBJ2-5,-,many,TRBV4-1,CASSQDPGRQETQYF,TGCGCCAGCAGCCAAGATCCGGGTAGGCAAGAGACCCAGTACTTC
TRBJ1-2,-,few,TRBV7-7,CASSLGSHSESNYGYTF,TGTGCCAGCAGCTTAGGTAGCCACTCGGAATCAAACTATGGCTACACCTTC
TRBJ2-3,-,many,TRBV5-1,CASSPDYSTDTQYF,TGCGCCAGCAGCCCCGACTATAGCACAGATACGCAGTATTTT
TRBJ1-1,TRBD1,many,TRBV15,CATSRDNRGTTEAFF,TGTGCCACCAGCAGAGATAACAGGGGTACCACTGAAGCTTTCTTT
TRBJ2-5,-,many,TRBV19,CASNQGAEETQYF,TGTGCCAGTAACCAGGGCGCCGAAGAGACCCAGTACTTC
TRBJ1-4,-,many,TRBV6-5,CASRPISTNEKLFF,TGTGCCAGCAGACCTATCTCCACTAATGAAAAACTGTTTTTT
TRBJ1-1,TRBD1,many,TRBV10-3,CAISADRDGRTEAFF,TGTGCCATCAGTGCTGACAGGGACGGGAGAACTGAAGCTTTCTTT
TRBJ1-5,-,few,TRBV6-6,CASSPWGGSNQPQHF,TGTGCCAGCAGTCCCTGGGGGGGCAGCAATCAGCCCCAGCATTTT
TRBJ1-5,-,many,TRBV5-1,CASSLELNQPQHF,TGCGCCAGCAGCTTGGAACTCAATCAGCCCCAGCATTTT
TRBJ2-3,-,-,TRBV29-1,CSVVKGTDTQYF,TGCAGCGTTGTGAAAGGGACAGATACGCAGTATTTT
TRBJ1-1,TRBD1,many,TRBV25-1,CASSDRDRGLLFGPPEAFF,TGTGCCAGCAGTGACCGGGACAGGGGTTTGCTTTTTGGTCCTCCAGAAGCTTTCTTT
TRBJ2-5,TRBD2,-,TRBV5-4,CASSYRTSGSQETQYF,TGTGCCAGCAGTTACCGGACTAGCGGGAGCCAAGAGACCCAGTACTTC
TRBJ2-7,TRBD1,many,TRBV11-2,CASSFGQGYEQYF,TGTGCCAGCAGCTTCGGACAGGGCTACGAGCAGTACTTC
TRBJ1-1,TRBD1,many,TRBV19,CASTADRGATEAFF,TGTGCCAGTACCGCCGACAGGGGGGCCACTGAAGCTTTCTTT
TRBJ2-3,-,many,TRBV27,CASSDQGSTQYF,TGTGCCAGCAGCGACCAGGGATCCACGCAGTATTTT
TRBJ1-2,-,many,TRBV5-4,CASSLGGRGVWGYTF,TGTGCCAGCAGCTTGGGGGGTCGGGGAGTATGGGGCTACACCTTC
TRBJ2-3,TRBD2,many,TRBV18,CASSGLAGTDTQYF,TGTGCCAGCTCAGGACTAGCGGGCACAGATACGCAGTATTTT
TRBJ2-3,-,few,TRBV29-1,CSAASGTDTQYF,TGCAGCGCCGCCTCGGGCACAGATACGCAGTATTTT
TRBJ2-1,-,many,TRBV7-9,CASSGGPEQFF,TGTGCCAGCAGTGGGGGCCCGGAGCAGTTCTTC
TRBJ2-5,-,-,TRBV7-7,CASSLGGRVAAQETQYF,TGTGCCAGCAGCTTAGGGGGTCGGGTAGCGGCTCAAGAGACCCAGTACTTC
TRBJ1-1,TRBD1,many,TRBV10-3,CAISVGQGATEAFF,TGTGCCATCAGTGTGGGACAGGGGGCCACTGAAGCTTTCTTT
TRBJ2-1,-,many,TRBV5-4,CASSLRGRTDEQFF,TGTGCCAGCAGCCTAAGGGGCCGTACGGATGAGCAGTTCTTC
TRBJ1-3,-,many,TRBV6-5,CASGQASGNTIYF,TGTGCCAGCGGCCAGGCCTCTGGAAACACCATATATTTT
TRBJ2-1,TRBD2,many,TRBV15,CATSASSGSYNEQFF,TGTGCCACCAGCGCCTCTAGCGGATCCTACAATGAGCAGTTCTTC
TRBJ2-7,-,-,TRBV15,CATSRGQGVSGGGYEQYF,TGTGCCACCAGCAGAGGTCAGGGGGTGTCGGGAGGGGGTTACGAGCAGTACTTC